Presented here are 29 T cell receptor beta chains from one specimen sequenced in a study of blood T cell repertoires in COVID-19. The protocol was immunoSEQ multiplex PCR, while the TCRdb copy is restricted to in-frame clones and leaves out a portion. The sample carries fewer than 60,000 clones, over 75% recorded once. Material: peripheral blood. These receptors were collected from a man between 70 and 80 years old with active COVID-19.

This chain's CDR3 is CASSSAPRDSYEQYF. DNA for the CDR3: TGTGCCAGCAGCTCGGCACCCCGGGACAGCTACGAGCAGTACTTC. V is TRBV5-5 and J is TRBJ2-7; 7 positions agree with TRBD1. The CDR3 totals 15 residues. Looked up from germline, CDR1 is SGHKS and CDR2 is YYEKEE (reference sequence). V shed 3 bases and J 3 bases; nucleotides not matched to a gene: 9.

J is TRBJ2-2 and V is TRBV3-1 (or the pseudogene TRBV3-2); possibly TRBD1 for D (6 bases). Trimming shortened V by 6 bases and J by 5 bases, and 16 bases separated the two germline ends. The CDR3 contains 15 residues. CDR1 LGHDT and CDR2 YNNKEL come from the germline V gene (reference sequence). The CDR3 DNA sequence: TGTGCCAGCAGTCAGGGGCACCCGGGGACCGGGGAGCTGTTTTTT. This sequence encodes CASSQGHPGTGELFF.

The chain recombines TRBV7-2 with TRBJ2-7; D is undetermined. Trimming shortened V by 1 base and J by 4 bases, and 11 bases separated the two germline ends. The CDR3 runs 14 residues. Germline V CDR1 and CDR2: SGHTA, FQGNSA. Written as DNA, the CDR3 is TGTGCCAGCAGCTTAGTTCTCGGGTCGTACGAGCAGTACTTC. This codes for CASSLVLGSYEQYF. Variable domain in full (rest from reference TRBV7-2 and TRBJ2-7): GAGVSQSPSNKVTEKGKDVELRCDPISGHTALYWYRQSLGQGLEFLIYFQGNSAPDKSGLPSDRFSAERTGGSVSTLTIQRTQQEDSAVYLCASSLVLGSYEQYFGPGTRLTVT.

This chain connects TRBV2 to TRBJ1-1; 7 bases line up with TRBD1. With V trimmed by 6 bases and J by 0 bases, 4 bases remained unmatched. This CDR3 is built from 14 residues. The germline V gene encodes CDR1 SNHLY and CDR2 FYNNEI. The CDR3 loop is CASRLTGVNTEAFF. CDR3 sequence (DNA): TGTGCCAGCAGGCTCACAGGGGTGAACACTGAAGCTTTCTTT.

The rearrangement links TRBV5-1 to TRBJ1-3; D is possibly TRBD1 (5 bases). The germline CDR1 and CDR2 sequences are SGHRS and YFSETQ. The CDR3 totals 14 residues. Between the trimmed V and J ends, which lost 3 bases and 7 bases, there was a span of 14 bases. For the CDR3, the DNA is TGCGCCAGCAGCTCGAACCCAGGGTGGAACACCATATATTTT. Protein sequence: CASSSNPGWNTIYF.

The chain recombines TRBV19 with TRBJ1-3, with 8 bases matching TRBD1. CDR1 is LNHDA, CDR2 SQIVND, per germline (reference sequence). This CDR3 is 13 amino acids long. J was trimmed by 11 bases and V by 4 bases; bases with no gene match: 7. The CDR3 bases are TGTGCCAGTAGTACCATCCCAGGGGGCGCCATATATTTT. Protein sequence: CASSTIPGGAIYF.

The chain recombines TRBV29-1 with TRBJ2-2, with D unclear. The CDR3 runs to 14 residues. The V and J ends lost 4 bases and 6 bases respectively, with 15 bases between them. Germline-derived CDR1 and CDR2 are SQVTM and ANQGSEA. The CDR3 reads CSVGEVLDAGELFF. CDR3 DNA sequence: TGCAGCGTTGGTGAGGTCCTTGACGCCGGGGAGCTGTTTTTT.

The CDR3 nucleotides read TGTGCCAGCATTCTAGGGGGCGCAGGTACTGAAGCTTTCTTT. It specifies CASILGGAGTEAFF. This rearrangement joins TRBV2 to TRBJ1-1, with 7 positions matching TRBD1. Trimming took 7 bases from V and 5 from J; bases not matched to a gene: 10. From germline, CDR1 is SNHLY and CDR2 FYNNEI. The length of the CDR3 is 14 residues.

This chain connects TRBV5-1 to TRBJ2-2, with D perhaps TRBD1 (6 bases). The CDR3 extends over 16 amino acids. The V end was cut by 1 base, the J end by 3 bases, with 13 bases between. Germline V gene lookup returns CDR1 SGHRS and CDR2 YFSETQ. The CDR3 bases are TGCGCCAGCAGCTTGTGGGGGCGCGAGGACACCGGGGAGCTGTTTTTT. Translated, it gives CASSLWGREDTGELFF.

The chain links TRBV4-1 to TRBJ2-7, with D possibly matching TRBD1 (6 bases). The CDR3 spans 14 residues. Germline values: CDR1 MGHRA, CDR2 YSYEKL. V gave up 2 bases and J gave up 3 bases, with 11 bases separating them. The CDR3 loop is CASSQRQAYYEQYF. DNA for the CDR3: TGCGCCAGCAGCCAACGACAGGCTTACTACGAGCAGTACTTC.

This chain links TRBV4-1 with TRBJ2-7; 12 bases map to TRBD2. Looked up from germline, CDR1 is MGHRA and CDR2 is YSYEKL. This CDR3 spans 16 amino acids. V shed 4 bases, J shed 7 bases, and the junction held 11 bases outside the gene matches. CDR3 nucleotides: TGCGCCAGCAGCCCCTCCTGGACTAGCGGGGTCGGGGAGCAGTACTTC. Residues: CASSPSWTSGVGEQYF.

V and J are TRBV10-1 and TRBJ2-7; 7 bases are shared with TRBD1. Trimming removed 3 bases from V and 3 bases from J; junction bases left unmatched: 11. The CDR3 totals 16 residues. CDR1 is WNHNN and CDR2 is SYGVQD in the germline V gene (reference sequence). The CDR3 region has the DNA TGCGCCAGCAGTGAACGGACAGGCAAAACCCTCTACGAGCAGTACTTC. Protein sequence: CASSERTGKTLYEQYF.

This clone is a singleton in its sample. The rearrangement uses TRBV12-3 or TRBV12-4 and TRBJ1-5; TRBD1 matches at 8 bases. V lost 10 bases, J lost 6 bases, and 8 bases stayed unmatched. The CDR3 is 13 residues long. The CDR3 DNA reads as TGTGCCATTTCCGGGACAGGACTTCAGCCCCAGCATTTT. Translation gives CAISGTGLQPQHF.

The chain recombines TRBV4-2 with TRBJ1-1, with D perhaps matching TRBD1 (6 bases). Germline CDR1 LGHNA, CDR2 YNFKEQ. This CDR3 region has 12 residues. V was cut by 7 bases and J by 7 bases, with 13 bases left in between. The CDR3 DNA is TGTGCCAGCACTACAGGACAGCTTGAAGCTTTCTTT. Its protein is CASTTGQLEAFF.

The chain employs TRBV5-6 and TRBJ2-1, with 9 bases identical to TRBD1. From germline, CDR1 is SGHDT and CDR2 YYEEEE. The CDR3 totals 14 residues. Germline trimming cut 4 bases from V and 9 bases from J; bases unmatched to any gene: 8. Here the CDR3 reads CASSGGQGIGEQFF. CDR3 sequence (DNA): TGTGCCAGCAGCGGGGGACAGGGTATAGGTGAGCAGTTCTTC.

The chain joins TRBV5-1 to TRBJ1-1; TRBD1 might be the D (5 bases). Germline assignment: CDR1 SGHRS and CDR2 YFSETQ. The length of the CDR3 is 16 residues. V was shortened by 0 bases and J by 2 bases, with 14 bases between the two germline ends. Here the CDR3 reads CASSLDNRRPNTEAFF. The DNA for the CDR3 is TGCGCCAGCAGCTTGGACAACAGGAGACCCAACACTGAAGCTTTCTTT.

The chain employs TRBV7-3 and TRBJ2-5, with D tentatively TRBD1 (5 bases). The ends were cut back, 2 bases at V and 5 bases at J, with 9 bases in the middle. The CDR3 consists of 13 residues. CDR1 is SGHTA and CDR2 is FQGTGA in the germline V gene. The CDR3 DNA is TGTGCCAGCAGCTTAGGGGCAAGGGAGACCCAGTACTTC. This gives the protein CASSLGARETQYF.

The chain joins TRBV5-7 to TRBJ2-1, with 7 nucleotides matching TRBD2. TRBV5-7 is an open reading frame whose function is uncertain. This CDR3 has 17 residues. Trimming removed 3 bases from V and 2 bases from J; junction bases left unmatched: 11. The CDR3 region is CASSSSGGSAPYNEQFF. The DNA of the CDR3 is TGTGCCAGCAGCTCTTCCGGGGGGTCCGCCCCCTACAATGAGCAGTTCTTC.

The chain employs TRBV6-6 and TRBJ1-5; D call uncertain. Germline CDR1 MNHNY, CDR2 SVGAGI (reference sequence). The CDR3 length is 13 residues. The germline V and J ends were trimmed by 6 bases and 4 bases, with 10 bases remaining between them. CDR3 bases: TGTGCCAGCAGATTCGACGGGAATCAGCCCCAGCATTTT. Translation gives CASRFDGNQPQHF.

The gene calls are TRBV5-5 and TRBJ2-7; D call uncertain. The CDR3 is made up of 14 amino acids. The germline gives CDR1 SGHKS, CDR2 YYEKEE (reference sequence). Trimming took off 2 bases at V and 0 bases at J, with 9 bases between the two ends. CDR3 in amino acids: CASSFGRFSYEQYF. The CDR3 DNA sequence: TGTGCCAGCAGCTTCGGCAGGTTCTCCTACGAGCAGTACTTC.

The chain recombines TRBV15 with TRBJ1-2, with 7 bases that match TRBD1. The CDR3 contains 16 residues. V dropped 0 bases and J dropped 8; count of bases not matched to a gene: 12. Germline V gene data show CDR1 as LNHNV and CDR2 as YYDKDF (reference sequence). The DNA of the CDR3 is TGTGCCACCAGCAGAGAGCAGGGGGTTCTAGTGGCCGGCTACACCTTC. It yields the protein CATSREQGVLVAGYTF.

This clone is medium-sized (0.01 to 0.1%) in the sample. For the CDR3, the DNA is TGTGCCAGCAGTTACGGTCAGGGGGCTTGGGAGACCCAGTACTTC. It is translated as CASSYGQGAWETQYF. The chain links TRBV6-2 or TRBV6-3 to TRBJ2-5; TRBD1 aligns across 8 bases. Trimming at V came to 2 bases and at J to 5 bases, leaving 7 bases not matched to a gene. This CDR3 has 15 amino acids. Germline V gene lookup returns CDR1 MNHEY and CDR2 SVGEGT.

The CDR3 protein is CASSPSGGAWKTQYF. For the CDR3, the DNA is TGTGCCAGCAGTCCTAGCGGGGGGGCCTGGAAGACCCAGTACTTC. The gene calls are TRBV6-4 and TRBJ2-5, with 12 bases identical to TRBD2. The CDR3 sequence is 15 residues long. The J segment lost 6 bases and the V segment lost 5 bases, leaving 7 bases of the junction unmatched. Germline CDR1 MRHNA, CDR2 SNTAGT.

CDR3 in DNA: TGTGCCAGCAGGGAGGCGGGGAGAACTAATGAAAAACTGTTTTTT. This codes for CASREAGRTNEKLFF. V gene TRBV28 combines with J gene TRBJ1-4; no clear D. Germline V CDR1 and CDR2: MDHEN, SYDVKM. The CDR3 covers 15 residues. The V end was cut by 6 bases, the J end by 1 base, with 12 bases between.

This clone was observed once. The rearrangement joins TRBV5-1 to TRBJ2-1; D may be TRBD1 (5 bases). Germline lookup yields CDR1 SGHRS and CDR2 YFSETQ. The CDR3 extends over 15 amino acids. V was shortened by 0 bases and J by 5 bases, with 12 bases between the two germline ends. CDR3 nucleotides: TGCGCCAGCAGCTTGGAGACAGTTTCCGACAATGAGCAGTTCTTC. This encodes CASSLETVSDNEQFF.

The chain combines TRBV7-6 with TRBJ2-2, with TRBD1 matching over 8 bases. Germline assignment: CDR1 SGHVS and CDR2 FNYEAQ. The CDR3 runs to 17 residues. With 0 bases clipped from V and 3 bases from J, the junction kept 6 bases outside the gene matches. This chain's CDR3 is CASSLAQGEGDTGELFF. DNA of the CDR3: TGTGCCAGCAGCTTAGCACAGGGGGAAGGGGACACCGGGGAGCTGTTTTTT. Together with reference TRBV7-6 and TRBJ2-2, the CDR3 gives the full variable domain: GAGVSQSPRYKVTKRGQDVALRCDPISGHVSLYWYRQALGQGPEFLTYFNYEAQQDKSGLPNDRFSAERPEGSISTLTIQRTEQRDSAMYRCASSLAQGEGDTGELFFGEGSRLTVL.

The chain employs TRBV27 and TRBJ2-7; D might be TRBD1 (6 bases). This CDR3 is 13 amino acids long. The germline V and J ends were trimmed by 5 bases and 2 bases, with 10 bases remaining between them. Germline CDR1 and CDR2: MNHEY and SMNVEV (reference sequence). The CDR3 DNA reads TGTGCCAGCAGTGTACAGGGCCCCTACGAGCAGTACTTC. It encodes CASSVQGPYEQYF.

This sequence joins TRBV25-1 and TRBJ2-1; a possible D gene is TRBD2 (6 bases). V shed 6 bases and J shed 2 bases, with 11 bases lying between them. The CDR3 is made up of 14 amino acids. CDR1 is MGHDK, CDR2 SYGVNS, per germline. The CDR3 loop is CASRGGTAYNEQFF. CDR3 sequence (DNA): TGTGCCAGCAGGGGGGGAACAGCCTACAATGAGCAGTTCTTC.

The V call is TRBV4-1, the J call TRBJ2-7, with 10 bases fitting TRBD1. Germline values: CDR1 MGHRA, CDR2 YSYEKL. Germline trimming cut 0 bases from V and 0 bases from J; bases unmatched to any gene: 8. The CDR3 is 18 amino acids. The CDR3 loop reads CASSQDRGTGVSSYEQYF. CDR3 DNA: TGCGCCAGCAGCCAAGATCGGGGGACAGGGGTCAGCTCCTACGAGCAGTACTTC.